This T cell receptor beta chain appears in the sequencing data of a study of identical twins. cDNA molecules carried unique molecular identifiers, and template switching added a universal primer site. TCRdb re-analysed the 5' RACE reads in MiXCR, keeping a single row per CDR3 protein. The table lists roughly 710,000 distinct CDR3 sequences, around 6% of them singletons. V was shortened by 1 base and J by 6 bases, with 15 bases between the two germline ends. Germline loops: CDR1 SNHLY, CDR2 FYNNEI. This CDR3 contains 15 residues. There are many counts of this clonotype. The sample was naive T cells sorted from blood. The TCR comes from a man aged 18 to 30 in good health. V usage is TRBV2 and J usage is TRBJ1-1; D is undetermined. The CDR3 DNA sequence: TGTGCCAGCAGTGAAGGGAGACCCGCCTGGGCTGAAGCTTTCTTT. Translation gives CASSEGRPAWAEAFF. Drawing the rest from reference TRBV2 and TRBJ1-1, the complete variable domain is EPEVTQTPSHQVTQMGQEVILRCVPISNHLYFYWYRQILGQKVEFLVSFYNNEISEKSEIFDDQFSVERPDGSNFTLKIRSTKLEDSAMYFCASSEGRPAWAEAFFGQGTRLTVV.